Below are 5 T cell receptor beta chains sequenced from a single sample in a study of blood T cells in healthy people across ages. Then a second PCR, running about 6 to 12 cycles, was carried out with a sample-barcoded 5' primer and a J-beta primer mix. A single record per CDR3 protein comes from TCRdb applying MiXCR to the 5' RACE reads. The data show about 1.1 million distinct CDR3 sequences, with 35% to 45% seen just once and under 15% held by the top ten. The sequencing input was blood. The receptors here all came from a man aged 18 to 29 in good health.

This clonotype showed up just once. The gene calls are TRBV10-3 and TRBJ1-1, with D unclear. V was pared by 2 bases and J by 1 base, with 8 bases between. The CDR3 loop spans 14 amino acids. Germline V gene lookup returns CDR1 ENHRY and CDR2 SYGVKD. CDR3 loop: CAISERTENTEAFF. The CDR3 nucleotides are TGTGCCATCAGTGAGCGGACGGAGAACACTGAAGCTTTCTTT.

This clonotype was seen repeatedly, ten times or more. This chain uses TRBV12-3 or TRBV12-4 with TRBJ1-2, with 9 bases identical to TRBD1. Unmatched junction bases numbered 6, after V lost 6 bases and J lost 4 bases. This CDR3 comprises 14 residues. The CDR3, as DNA: TGTGCCAGCAGCTCCCGGGACAGGGTCTATGGCTACACCTTC. It specifies CASSSRDRVYGYTF.

A few counts support this clonotype. The CDR3, as DNA: TGCAGCGTTGGACGGGACCTCTCCTACAATGAGCAGTTCTTC. Translating gives CSVGRDLSYNEQFF. This chain uses TRBV29-1 with TRBJ2-1; D may correspond to TRBD1 or TRBD2 (5 bases each). Germline V lookup: CDR1 SQVTM, CDR2 ANQGSEA. The germline V and J ends were trimmed by 4 bases and 0 bases, with 10 bases remaining between them. CDR3 length: 14 residues.

The chain employs TRBV27 and TRBJ1-1; D might be TRBD1 (6 bases). V gave up 7 bases and J gave up 6 bases, with 15 bases separating them. Per the germline V gene, CDR1 is MNHEY and CDR2 is SMNVEV (reference sequence). This CDR3 contains 13 residues. In DNA form, the CDR3 reads TGTGCCAGCAAAGGGGGGCTTGGGGCTGAAGCTTTCTTT. It encodes CASKGGLGAEAFF.

The chain joins TRBV10-3 to TRBJ2-7; TRBD1 aligns across 8 bases. With V trimmed by 4 bases and J by 3 bases, 8 bases remained unmatched. Germline V gene lookup returns CDR1 ENHRY and CDR2 SYGVKD. This CDR3 is 15 amino acids long. The CDR3 here is CAISAKETGDYEQYF. The CDR3 nucleotides are TGTGCCATCAGTGCAAAGGAGACAGGGGACTACGAGCAGTACTTC.